This T cell receptor (beta chain) was found in a study of T-cell reconstitution after alpha-beta-depleted transplantation in children. Findings of the study overall: Reportedly, roughly two months post-transplant, alpha-beta T cells arose from several hundred expanded graft clones. Hyperexpanded clones declined; after one year, newly produced T cells mostly supplied diversity. Elevated TCRbeta diversity at day 60 was traced, in some patients, to surviving recipient T cells and thymic progenitors.

The CDR3 has 15 amino acids. Preparation of the TCRbeta library involved a method that used unique molecular identifiers. TCRdb ran MiXCR on the PCR reads and lists one entry per CDR3 protein. The sample yields about 32,000 distinct CDR3 sequences, under 7.5% seen once. This clonotype was counted ten times or more. Its specificity is not known. This clonotype originated in a child under two years old who had a stem cell transplant for acute myeloid leukemia, so the T cells may come from the graft donor. This chain uses TRBV21-1 with TRBJ2-7. TRBV21-1 is a recognized pseudogene. The material was peripheral blood, obtained 60 days after TCRalphabeta/CD19-depleted stem cell transplant. Here the CDR3 DNA reads TGTGCCAGCAGCAAATACCCAGGGGGCACCTACGAGCAGTACTTC. Protein: CASSKYPGGTYEQYF.